This TCR beta chain was observed in a study of cytomegalovirus exposure and HLA in healthy donors. Despite likely unrecorded immune exposures, the donors were nominally healthy at the time of sampling. On this clone: Its antigen is not known.

This PCR relied on a set of 60 Vbeta primers and 13 Jbeta primers. The repertoire was sequenced with immunoSEQ multiplex PCR; TCRdb's copy has only in-frame clones and lacks some. Altogether 130,000 to 150,000 clones are present, about 75% being singletons, with the ten largest covering about 3.8%. Study-level points and caveats: The likely origin of a cluster of highly shared sequence variants was a sequencing artifact. Cytomegalovirus-associated status was assigned to around 160 TCR beta chains.

The source material was PBMCs. This receptor was identified in a young man in good health and CMV-seronegative.

The CDR3 nucleotides are TGTGCCAGCAGCGTAGAGGGCAGGGTGAACACTGAAGCTTTCTTT. Protein sequence: CASSVEGRVNTEAFF. The chain has TRBV9 and TRBJ1-1; a possible D gene is TRBD1 (5 bases). V was shortened by 0 bases and J by 0 bases, with 9 bases between the two germline ends. Germline assignment: CDR1 SGDLS and CDR2 YYNGEE. This CDR3 has 15 residues. The whole variable domain, remainder taken from reference TRBV9 and TRBJ1-1, is DSGVTQTPKHLITATGQRVTLRCSPRSGDLSVYWYQQSLDQGLQFLIQYYNGEERAKGNILERFSAQQFPDLHSELNLSSLELGDSALYFCASSVEGRVNTEAFFGQGTRLTVV.